This entry lists 30 T cell receptor beta chains sequenced from one sample in a study of cytomegalovirus exposure and HLA in healthy donors. PCR involved 60 Vbeta and 13 Jbeta primers. Clones were read by immunoSEQ multiplex PCR, and TCRdb kept only the in-frame ones, dropping some. The table lists about 110,000 clones, 75% to 90% of them singletons. Sequencing used PBMCs. All receptors derive from a man in his forties in good health and CMV-seronegative.

The rearrangement joins TRBV5-4 to TRBJ1-5, with no clear D. CDR1 and CDR2 from the germline V gene are SGHNT and YYREEE (reference sequence). The CDR3 contains 14 residues. V lost 2 bases and J lost 6, with 12 bases in between. CDR3 nucleotides: TGTGCCAGCAGCTTAGGAGGATGGGGTCAGCCCCAGCATTTT. Its protein is CASSLGGWGQPQHF.

The genes are TRBV6-1 and TRBJ1-6, with 7 bases identical to TRBD1. Germline V CDR1 and CDR2: MNHNS, SASEGT. V gave up 7 bases and J gave up 13 bases; unmatched junction bases: 13. This CDR3 has 14 residues. The DNA for the CDR3 is TGTGCCAGCACCCCTAAGACAGGGCGGTCGCCCCTCCACTTT. It is translated as CASTPKTGRSPLHF.

The chain recombines TRBV2 with TRBJ2-1; D is possibly TRBD2 (6 bases). Trimming cost V 3 bases and J 8 bases, with 14 bases left between them. CDR1 and CDR2 from the germline V gene are SNHLY and FYNNEI. The CDR3 is 14 residues long. The CDR3 spells CASSEEGVGDEQFF. As DNA, the CDR3 is TGTGCCAGCAGTGAGGAGGGTGTGGGTGATGAGCAGTTCTTC.

The V and J genes are TRBV7-8 and TRBJ1-1; TRBD1 might be the D (5 bases). The germline V and J ends were trimmed by 5 bases and 5 bases, with 27 bases remaining between them. Germline V gene sequence: CDR1 SGHVS, CDR2 FQNEAQ. This CDR3 has 18 residues. CDR3 coding DNA: TGTGCCAGCAGCGCCACCCCAGGACCGTCGCCGGGGGAGACTGAAGCTTTCTTT. It codes for CASSATPGPSPGETEAFF.

DNA for the CDR3: TGTGCCATCAGTGAGGAGGCAGGGGGGAATCAGCCCCAGCATTTT. Its translation is CAISEEAGGNQPQHF. The chain carries TRBV10-3 and TRBJ1-5; 7 bases align to TRBD1. Germline lookup yields CDR1 ENHRY and CDR2 SYGVKD. With 2 bases clipped from V and 4 bases from J, the junction kept 5 bases outside the gene matches. The CDR3 length is 15 residues.

The chain joins TRBV7-9 to TRBJ1-1, with D maybe TRBD1 (5 bases). V was cut by 2 bases and J by 3 bases, with 10 bases left in between. Germline V gene lookup returns CDR1 SEHNR and CDR2 FQNEAQ (reference sequence). The CDR3 loop spans 14 amino acids. CDR3 amino acids: CASSLSRGYTEAFF. The CDR3 nucleotides read TGTGCCAGCAGCTTAAGCCGGGGGTACACTGAAGCTTTCTTT.

The V call is TRBV5-1, the J call TRBJ1-6; maybe TRBD1 (6 bases). V shed 2 bases and J shed 7 bases, with 13 bases lying between them. CDR1 is SGHRS and CDR2 is YFSETQ in the germline V gene. The CDR3 is 15 residues long. As DNA, the CDR3 is TGCGCCAGCAGCTTCACCGCAGGGGAGAATTCACCCCTCCACTTT. This sequence encodes CASSFTAGENSPLHF.

V is TRBV5-1 and J is TRBJ2-7; TRBD1 aligns across 8 bases. V lost 3 bases, J lost 1 base, and 3 bases stayed unmatched. CDR3 size: 14 residues. Per the germline V gene, CDR1 is SGHRS and CDR2 is YFSETQ. CDR3 sequence reads: CASSSRDRSYEQYF. The CDR3 DNA is TGCGCCAGCAGCTCCCGGGACAGGTCCTACGAGCAGTACTTC.

The chain combines TRBV12-2 with TRBJ2-5; the tabulated D call, TRBD2, remains unverified against the DNA. TRBV12-2 is assigned pseudogene status. This CDR3 is built from 14 residues. The DNA for the CDR3 is TGTGCAAGTCGCTCCCCGAGGCAAAGAGAGACCCAGTACTTC. This gives the protein CASRSPRQRETQYF.

V usage is TRBV5-1 and J usage is TRBJ2-5; D call uncertain. Between the trimmed V and J ends, which lost 0 bases and 5 bases, there was a span of 11 bases. Germline CDR1 reads SGHRS; CDR2 reads YFSETQ. This CDR3 is 14 amino acids long. The CDR3 DNA follows: TGCGCCAGCAGCTTGGGTCGTGCGGAGGAGACCCAGTACTTC. It yields the protein CASSLGRAEETQYF.

The chain is built from TRBV6-5 and TRBJ1-5; D gene uncertain. Trimming removed 5 bases from V and 3 bases from J, with 14 bases in between. CDR1 and CDR2 from the germline V gene are MNHEY and SVGAGI. The CDR3 is 15 amino acids. CDR3 residues: CASSPKGLINQPQHF. The DNA for the CDR3 is TGTGCCAGCAGTCCAAAAGGACTGATCAATCAGCCCCAGCATTTT.

This chain joins TRBV19 and TRBJ1-1; D is undetermined. The CDR3 is made up of 16 amino acids. The germline V gene has CDR1 LNHDA and CDR2 SQIVND (reference sequence). Trimming removed 1 base from V and 1 base from J, with 13 bases in between. The CDR3 region has the DNA TGTGCCAGTAGTATAGGGATGGGCGCCCGGAACACTGAAGCTTTCTTT. Translating it yields CASSIGMGARNTEAFF.

V gene TRBV18 combines with J gene TRBJ2-2; TRBD1 matches at 11 bases. The V and J ends lost 6 bases and 4 bases, in that order; junction bases with no gene match: 4. The CDR3 has 15 amino acids. CDR1 KGHSH and CDR2 LQKENI come from the germline V gene. This chain's CDR3 is CASSPGTGGTGELFF. CDR3 DNA: TGTGCCAGCTCCCCCGGGACAGGGGGCACCGGGGAGCTGTTTTTT.

The V gene is TRBV6-1, the J gene TRBJ2-7; no reliable D call. Trimming took 8 bases from V and 1 from J, leaving 9 bases between them. Germline V gene data show CDR1 as MNHNS and CDR2 as SASEGT. This CDR3 is 12 amino acids long. The CDR3 nucleotides are TGTGCCAGCGCGGCGGCTTCCTACGAGCAGTACTTC. Its translation is CASAAASYEQYF.

This chain joins TRBV20-1 and TRBJ1-2; D is uncertain. V was clipped by 2 bases and J by 6 bases, with 4 bases between them. Germline loops: CDR1 DFQATT, CDR2 SNEGSKA (reference sequence). The CDR3 covers 10 residues. CDR3 sequence: CSARYHGYTF. The CDR3 DNA follows: TGCAGTGCTAGATATCATGGCTACACCTTC.

Written as DNA, the CDR3 is TGTGCCAGCAGTTTCTCGAGCTCCTACGAGCAGTACTTC. It specifies CASSFSSSYEQYF. The chain uses TRBV27 and TRBJ2-7; the D is unclear. This CDR3 is built from 13 residues. Germline loops: CDR1 MNHEY, CDR2 SMNVEV (reference sequence). With 3 bases removed from V and 0 bases from J, the gap between germline ends came to 6 bases.

The chain is built from TRBV9 and TRBJ1-2, with a possible D match to TRBD1 (6 bases). The V gene lost 6 bases and the J gene lost 4 bases, with 22 bases spanning the gap. CDR1 SGDLS and CDR2 YYNGEE come from the germline V gene. The CDR3 runs to 16 residues. Written as DNA, the CDR3 is TGTGCCAGCACCCGAGGCCCGGGGGGCGCTGGCTATGGCTACACCTTC. Encoded protein: CASTRGPGGAGYGYTF.

The V call is TRBV6-5, the J call TRBJ2-5; 7 bases match TRBD1. In germline, CDR1 is MNHEY, CDR2 SVGAGI. V lost 2 bases, J lost 5 bases, and 8 bases stayed unmatched. This CDR3 is 15 amino acids long. The CDR3 spells CASSYAAGGLETQYF. The CDR3 DNA is TGTGCCAGCAGTTACGCGGCAGGGGGTTTGGAGACCCAGTACTTC.

This chain links TRBV25-1 with TRBJ2-3, with D tentatively TRBD2 (6 bases). Germline V gene data show CDR1 as MGHDK and CDR2 as SYGVNS. V lost 2 bases and J 2 bases, leaving 14 bases between the germline ends. This CDR3 comprises 16 residues. The CDR3 is CASSEGGRPSTDTQYF. CDR3 sequence (DNA): TGTGCCAGCAGTGAAGGAGGGAGACCTTCCACAGATACGCAGTATTTT.

The chain uses TRBV29-1 and TRBJ2-3, with a tentative D call TRBD1 (5 bases). Germline V gives CDR1 SQVTM, CDR2 ANQGSEA. The CDR3 runs to 12 residues. V was cut by 8 bases and J by 3 bases, with 12 bases left in between. The CDR3 protein is CSIVGETDTQYF. The CDR3 DNA follows: TGCAGCATAGTAGGGGAAACAGATACGCAGTATTTT.

This sequence joins TRBV5-6 and TRBJ2-2; perhaps TRBD2 as D (6 bases). Germline V gives CDR1 SGHDT, CDR2 YYEEEE. Trimming cost V 4 bases and J 5 bases, with 15 bases left between them. The CDR3 has 15 residues. CDR3 sequence (DNA): TGTGCCAGCAGCCGGTGGGACTCCTTAACCGGGGAGCTGTTTTTT. Its translation is CASSRWDSLTGELFF.

This chain joins TRBV15 and TRBJ1-1, with TRBD1 matching over 10 bases. This CDR3 has 15 amino acids. The germline V gene has CDR1 LNHNV and CDR2 YYDKDF (reference sequence). Unmatched junction bases numbered 3, after V lost 4 bases and J lost 1 base. The CDR3 spells CATSTRTGGNTEAFF. CDR3 sequence (DNA): TGTGCCACCAGCACCCGGACAGGGGGGAACACTGAAGCTTTCTTT.

The sample holds a few counts of this clone. The V gene is TRBV7-9, the J gene TRBJ2-7, with D tentatively TRBD1 (6 bases). In germline, CDR1 is SEHNR, CDR2 FQNEAQ (reference sequence). The CDR3 is 12 residues long. Trimming removed 7 bases at V and 0 bases at J, with 7 bases between. The chain's CDR3 is CASKDSSYEQYF. The DNA for the CDR3 is TGTGCCAGCAAGGACAGCTCCTACGAGCAGTACTTC.

The chain has TRBV7-8 and TRBJ2-1; 15 bases map to TRBD2. The CDR3 covers 18 residues. The junction had 4 bases not matched to a gene; V was cut back by 3 bases and J by 1 base. Germline-derived CDR1 and CDR2 are SGHVS and FQNEAQ. In DNA, the CDR3 is TGTGCCAGCAGCTTGGGACTAGCGGGGGGATTGTCCTACAATGAGCAGTTCTTC. Protein sequence: CASSLGLAGGLSYNEQFF.

V gene TRBV15 combines with J gene TRBJ2-7, with 11 bases matching TRBD1. CDR1 and CDR2 (germline): LNHNV, YYDKDF (reference sequence). The CDR3 sequence is 17 residues long. Trimming cost V 0 bases and J 5 bases; bases outside gene matches: 9. DNA of the CDR3: TGTGCCACCAGCAGAGAAAGGGCCGGGACAGGGGGTGACGAGCAGTACTTC. Amino acid sequence: CATSRERAGTGGDEQYF.

This clone was counted a single time. The rearrangement links TRBV5-6 to TRBJ1-1; 9 nucleotides line up with TRBD1. The germline V gene encodes CDR1 SGHDT and CDR2 YYEEEE. This CDR3 is 19 amino acids long. The junction had 13 bases not matched to a gene; V was cut back by 0 bases and J by 1 base. CDR3 in DNA: TGTGCCAGCAGCTTGGATGGACAGGGGAAGGGGCTAAGGAACACTGAAGCTTTCTTT. Amino acid sequence: CASSLDGQGKGLRNTEAFF.

The chain uses TRBV28 and TRBJ1-5; D might be TRBD1 (5 bases). The CDR3 is made up of 13 amino acids. Germline CDR1 reads MDHEN; CDR2 reads SYDVKM. The V and J ends lost 3 bases and 5 bases respectively, with 8 bases between them. DNA for the CDR3: TGTGCCAGCAGTTTCGGGGGGGATCAGCCCCAGCATTTT. This sequence encodes CASSFGGDQPQHF.

The V and J genes are TRBV6-6 and TRBJ2-7, with 10 nucleotides matching TRBD1. Germline loops: CDR1 MNHNY, CDR2 SVGAGI (reference sequence). Germline trimming cut 0 bases from V and 4 bases from J; bases unmatched to any gene: 0. The CDR3 extends over 14 amino acids. CDR3 sequence (DNA): TGTGCCAGCAGTTACTCGGGACAGGGGTACGAGCAGTACTTC. This gives the protein CASSYSGQGYEQYF.

The CDR3: CAISESIQGANEQFF. The CDR3 DNA is TGTGCCATCAGTGAGTCAATCCAGGGGGCCAATGAGCAGTTCTTC. The chain uses TRBV10-3 and TRBJ2-1, with 8 bases that match TRBD1. Losses at the gene ends were 0 bases for V and 6 bases for J; bases not matched to a gene: 4. This CDR3 contains 15 residues. Germline CDR1 and CDR2: ENHRY and SYGVKD.

A single count supports this clone. The V and J genes are TRBV7-6 and TRBJ2-7; 7 nucleotides align to TRBD1. The V segment lost 0 bases and the J segment 4 bases; nucleotides outside the gene matches: 6. Germline V gene sequence: CDR1 SGHVS, CDR2 FNYEAQ. There are 15 residues in the CDR3. In nucleotides, the CDR3 is TGTGCCAGCAGCTTAGCGGGAGCAGGGGGTTACGAGCAGTACTTC. Amino acids: CASSLAGAGGYEQYF.